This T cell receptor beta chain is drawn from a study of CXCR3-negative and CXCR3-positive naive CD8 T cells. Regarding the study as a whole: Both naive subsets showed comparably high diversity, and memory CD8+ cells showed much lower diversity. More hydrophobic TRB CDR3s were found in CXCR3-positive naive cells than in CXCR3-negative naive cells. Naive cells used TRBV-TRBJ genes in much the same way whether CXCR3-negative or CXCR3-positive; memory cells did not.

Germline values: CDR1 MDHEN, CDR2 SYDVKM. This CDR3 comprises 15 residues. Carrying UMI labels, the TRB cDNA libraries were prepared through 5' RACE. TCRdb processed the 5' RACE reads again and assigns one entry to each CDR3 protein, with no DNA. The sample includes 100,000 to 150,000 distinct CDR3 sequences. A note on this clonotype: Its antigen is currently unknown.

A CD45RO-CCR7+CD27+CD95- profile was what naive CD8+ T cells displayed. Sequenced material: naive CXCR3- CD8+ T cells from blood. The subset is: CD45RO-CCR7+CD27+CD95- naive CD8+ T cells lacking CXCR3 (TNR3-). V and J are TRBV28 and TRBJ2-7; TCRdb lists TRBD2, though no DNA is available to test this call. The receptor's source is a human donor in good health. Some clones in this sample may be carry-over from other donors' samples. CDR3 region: CASSSMGLANYEQYF.